Given below is one T cell receptor (beta chain) in context. The data were taken from a study of blood T cell repertoires in COVID-19. In the study overall: The United States, Italy and Spain supplied acute and convalescent COVID-19 samples. In each case, the material was cDNA or gDNA derived from T cells, B-cell-depleted T cells, or PBMCs.

Per the original data handling: Reference gene primer amplification gave estimated nucleated cell counts. The table came from immunoSEQ multiplex PCR; TCRdb's copy has only in-frame clones and leaves some out. V and J calls and clone size are copied from that table; D and trimming were computed from the DNA. This table holds approximately 28,000 clones, approximately 90% found once. Trimming shortened V by 6 bases and J by 0 bases, and 12 bases separated the two germline ends. CDR1 is SNHLY, CDR2 FYNNEI, per germline. The length of the CDR3 is 15 residues. The rearrangement links TRBV2 to TRBJ1-5, with D perhaps TRBD1 (6 bases). What was sequenced was peripheral blood. The receptor's source is a human donor in a cohort sampled during active COVID-19. The CDR3, as DNA: TGTGCCAGCAGACCCGGACAGAATAGCAATCAGCCCCAGCATTTT. Translated: CASRPGQNSNQPQHF. Full variable domain (missing parts from reference TRBV2 and TRBJ1-5): EPEVTQTPSHQVTQMGQEVILRCVPISNHLYFYWYRQILGQKVEFLVSFYNNEISEKSEIFDDQFSVERPDGSNFTLKIRSTKLEDSAMYFCASRPGQNSNQPQHFGDGTRLSIL.